Described below is a single T cell receptor (beta chain) sequence and its context. Its matching antigen is unknown. These data come from a study of T-cell reconstitution after alpha-beta-depleted transplantation in children. Notes on the study in general: Reports say that about two months after transplant, the alpha-beta T cells came out of several hundred graft clones that had expanded. Newly generated T cells supplied most T-cell counts and diversity one year post-transplant.

The authors prepared the TCRbeta library with unique molecular identifiers. Using its own MiXCR run on the PCR reads, TCRdb lists one record per CDR3 protein. Of 350,000 to 500,000 distinct CDR3 sequences detected, 43% appear once; the ten largest clones hold 25% to 30%. In germline, CDR1 is DFQATT, CDR2 SNEGSKA (reference sequence). The CDR3 totals 17 residues. The V segment lost 3 bases and the J segment 2 bases; nucleotides outside the gene matches: 12. This sample comprised PBMCs, obtained before TCRalphabeta/CD19-depleted stem cell transplant. The chain links TRBV20-1 to TRBJ2-1, with 8 bases that match TRBD2. This TCR was recovered from a girl aged 2 to 10 with aplastic anemia, due to receive a stem cell transplant. The CDR3 protein is CSASYGALAGTYNEQFF. The CDR3 DNA is TGCAGTGCTAGCTACGGGGCTTTAGCGGGGACCTACAATGAGCAGTTCTTC.